This TCR beta chain was observed in a study of blood T cells in healthy people across ages (dated by TCRdb to 2015 to 2017). General notes on the study: Template switching captured roughly one uniquely barcoded TCR beta cDNA molecule per two T cells in model experiments. Four age groups were formed from the donors: young (average around 15 years), middle-aged (approximately 40), aged (roughly 56) and long-lived (more than 75). To avoid experimental bias, donors of different ages were randomly spread across the sequencing lanes. The study measured age-related changes in TCR beta repertoire diversity using deep sequencing normalized with unique cDNA molecular identifiers. The study analyzed two additional independent replicas of 1 million unique cDNA reads from the same blood draw for two donors, one aged 18 to 30 and one aged 80 or older. The study at large found these results: Estimates of total diversity from one million sequenced T cells were regarded as lower bounds and underestimates. Observed TCR beta diversity per million T cells fell roughly linearly with age, and a significant reduction was already apparent by age roughly 40. Since profiling was done on bulk unsorted PBMCs, naive and antigen-experienced compartments could not be conclusively compared. There was a strong correlation between observed TCR beta diversity and the percentage of naive T cells measured by flow cytometry. Donor CMV infection status was unknown, potentially confounding age-related changes in expanded clonotypes. Compared with the aged group, the long-lived group had more naive CD4+ T cells, fewer expanded clones and increased TCR diversity, a pattern suggesting age selection.

Regarding this clonotype: What this receptor recognizes is not known. Base qualities are missing; no much larger clone stands one base away.

Libraries were prepared through 5' RACE. Instrument used: Illumina HiSeq 2500. A second about 6 to 11 cycle PCR used a sample-barcoded 5' primer and a J-beta primer mix. Each TCR beta cDNA molecule received a unique molecular identifier from a template-switch 5' adaptor carrying 12 random nucleotides. Each sample yielded at least 3 million CDR3-containing paired-end reads. The Mint cDNA synthesis kit, primed by a TRBC-specific oligonucleotide, was used to synthesize first-strand cDNA from all RNA. Following uracil-DNA glycosylase treatment, all cDNA underwent a first 18-cycle PCR with the universal primers M1SS and BC2_uni_R. Per the original workflow: For normalization, 1 million high-quality reads, each with a distinct molecular identifier, were randomly selected from each sample. Reads sharing molecular identifiers were discarded rather than binned into consensus sequences. MiTCR, set to a Q25 quality threshold and the strictest error-elimination algorithm, was used for CDR3 identification, clonotype clustering and error correction. Lower-bound total TCR beta diversity was estimated with a nonparametric unseen species model using Euler transformation. TCRdb took the public reads, trimmed them with fastp at Q25, ran MiXCR for clone calling and kept in-frame beta chains. Every entry covers one CDR3 protein and lists the most common genes and DNA from its rows. TCRdb's processing, not the authors', yielded these V and J calls. The sample table shows roughly 900,000 distinct CDR3 sequences, and approximately 49% are seen once. Roughly 13% of the sample is taken by the ten largest.

The 39 donors, aged about 6 to 90 years, were systemically healthy Caucasian individuals from Russia. Ten milliliters of peripheral blood were drawn from each donor into EDTA-treated Vacutainer tubes. Ficoll-Paque density-gradient centrifugation was used to isolate PBMCs, with at least 6 million per sample. Total RNA, at least 5.5 micrograms per sample, was extracted from PBMCs with Trizol reagent. Naive CD45RAhigh/CD27high T cell percentages were measured by flow cytometry on a PBMC aliquot from every donor. The sample taken for sequencing was blood. This TCR was recovered from a man aged 25 to 40 in good health.

The CDR3 corresponds to CASSRRGAGYNEQFF. The nucleotides read TGTGCCAGCAGCCGTCGGGGTGCGGGATATAATGAGCAGTTCTTC. The chain was built from TRBV4-2 and TRBJ2-1; a tentative D call is TRBD2 (6 bases match). CDR1 LGHNA and CDR2 YNFKEQ are derived from the germline V gene. Its CDR3 holds 15 amino acids, cysteine through phenylalanine. The only DNA kept is the CDR3, 45 bases in frame from the first base. V is clipped by 4 bases and J by 7 bases, and the sequence between their germline boundaries is 17 bases long.